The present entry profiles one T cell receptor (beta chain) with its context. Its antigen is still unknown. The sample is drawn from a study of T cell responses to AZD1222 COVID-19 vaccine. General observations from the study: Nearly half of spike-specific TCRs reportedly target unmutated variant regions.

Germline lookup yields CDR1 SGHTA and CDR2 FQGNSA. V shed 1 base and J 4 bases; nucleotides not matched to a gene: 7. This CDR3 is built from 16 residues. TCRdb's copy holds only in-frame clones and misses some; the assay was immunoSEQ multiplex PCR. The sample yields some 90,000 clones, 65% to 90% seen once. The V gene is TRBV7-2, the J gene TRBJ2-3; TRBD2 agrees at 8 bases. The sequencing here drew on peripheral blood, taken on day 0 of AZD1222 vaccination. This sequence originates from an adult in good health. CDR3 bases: TGTGCCAGCAGCTTAGGGCCGGGAGGGCCGTCAGATACGCAGTATTTT. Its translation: CASSLGPGGPSDTQYF.